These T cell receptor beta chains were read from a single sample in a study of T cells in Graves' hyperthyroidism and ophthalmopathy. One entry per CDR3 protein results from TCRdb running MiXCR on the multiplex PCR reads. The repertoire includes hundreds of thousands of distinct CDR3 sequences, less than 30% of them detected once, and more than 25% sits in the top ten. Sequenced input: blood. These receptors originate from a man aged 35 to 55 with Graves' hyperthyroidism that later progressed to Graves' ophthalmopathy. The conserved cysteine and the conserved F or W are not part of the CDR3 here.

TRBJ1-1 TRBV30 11 ASDRGGSTEAF
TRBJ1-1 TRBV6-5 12 ASSYDEGPSEAF
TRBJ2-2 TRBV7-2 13 ASSNRGGDAGELF
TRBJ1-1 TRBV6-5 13 ASKILGPGVPEAF
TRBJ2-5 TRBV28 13 ASSRQGTVKETQY
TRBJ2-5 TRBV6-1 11 ASSSQEGETQY
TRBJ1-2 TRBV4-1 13 ASSQGWGEGYGYT
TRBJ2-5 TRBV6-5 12 ASSTRRGRETQY
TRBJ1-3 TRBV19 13 ASSILRYTGNTIY
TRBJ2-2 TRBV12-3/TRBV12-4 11 ASSLWNTGELF
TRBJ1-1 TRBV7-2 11 ASSTQGFAEAF
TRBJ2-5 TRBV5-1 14 ASSLGGTVTQETQY
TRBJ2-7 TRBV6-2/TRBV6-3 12 ASSYRGSAYEQY
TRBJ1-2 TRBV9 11 ASRQGSFLGYT
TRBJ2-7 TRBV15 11 ATSRVGPNEQY
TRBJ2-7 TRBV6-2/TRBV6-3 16 ASSYQRGGTVGSYEQY
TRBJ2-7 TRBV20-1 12 SARGSGSLYEQY
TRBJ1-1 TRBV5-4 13 ASSLGRQMNTEAF
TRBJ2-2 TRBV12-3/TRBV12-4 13 ASSFTSYNTGELF
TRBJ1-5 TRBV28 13 ASSFYRDPDQPQH
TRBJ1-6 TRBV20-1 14 SARDPRTDVNSPLH
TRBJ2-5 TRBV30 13 AWSRPLGAGETQY
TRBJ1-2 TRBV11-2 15 ASSPSGTGETRYGYT
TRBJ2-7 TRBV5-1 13 ASSLEPHRTGEQY
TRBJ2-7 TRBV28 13 ASSVLAAYSYEQY
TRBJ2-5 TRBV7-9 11 ASSLRGDGTQY
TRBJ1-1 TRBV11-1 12 ASSLMTGDTEAF
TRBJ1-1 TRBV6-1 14 ASRPGQGGSNTEAF
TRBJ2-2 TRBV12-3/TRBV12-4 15 ASSAGFLAGVTGELF
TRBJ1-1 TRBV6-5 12 ASGSANLNTEAF
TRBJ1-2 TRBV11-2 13 ASSPTVSPGYGYT
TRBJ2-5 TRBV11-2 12 ASSLERLRDPKY
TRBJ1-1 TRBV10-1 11 ASSEQGNTEAF
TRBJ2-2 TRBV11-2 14 ASRTIGGRGTGELF
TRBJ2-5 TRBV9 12 ASSSLAQQETQY
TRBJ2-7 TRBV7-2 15 ASSLAVLAGGPHEQY
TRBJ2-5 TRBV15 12 ATSRPVGMETQY
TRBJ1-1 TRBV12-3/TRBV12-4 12 ASTLRAGATEAF
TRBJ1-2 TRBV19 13 ASSTGLGMGYGYT
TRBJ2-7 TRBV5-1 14 ASSSWRTSGTYEQY
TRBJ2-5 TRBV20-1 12 SARKKTGGETQY
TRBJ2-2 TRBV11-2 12 ASSFLGDTGELF
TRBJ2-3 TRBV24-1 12 ATSDRLLSDTQY
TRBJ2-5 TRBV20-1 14 SARSRETSGGETQY